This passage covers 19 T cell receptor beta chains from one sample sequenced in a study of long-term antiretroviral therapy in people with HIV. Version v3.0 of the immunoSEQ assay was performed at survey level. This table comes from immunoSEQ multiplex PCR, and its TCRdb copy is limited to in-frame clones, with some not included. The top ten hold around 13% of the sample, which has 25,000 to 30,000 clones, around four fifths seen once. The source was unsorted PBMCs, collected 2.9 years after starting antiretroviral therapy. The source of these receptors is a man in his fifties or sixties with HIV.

CDR3 in amino acids: CASSLASRPGTGELFF. DNA of the CDR3: TGTGCCAGCAGCTTAGCGTCCCGTCCGGGCACCGGGGAGCTGTTTTTT. V is TRBV7-8 and J is TRBJ2-2; no reliable D call. The CDR3 is 16 residues long. The germline V gene encodes CDR1 SGHVS and CDR2 FQNEAQ. V shed 0 bases and J shed 4 bases, with 12 bases lying between them.

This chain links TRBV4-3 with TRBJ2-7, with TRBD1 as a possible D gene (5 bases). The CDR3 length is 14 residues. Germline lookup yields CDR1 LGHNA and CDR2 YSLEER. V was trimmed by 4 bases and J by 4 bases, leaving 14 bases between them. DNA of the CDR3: TGCGCCAGCAGCCTCGCCACAGGAAGATACGAGCAGTACTTC. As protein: CASSLATGRYEQYF.

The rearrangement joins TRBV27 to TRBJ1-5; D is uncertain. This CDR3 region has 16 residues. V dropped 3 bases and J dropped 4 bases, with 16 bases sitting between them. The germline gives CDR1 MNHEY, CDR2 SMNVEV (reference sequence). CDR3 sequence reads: CASSLNGLAFNQPQHF. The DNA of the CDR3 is TGTGCCAGCAGTTTGAACGGACTAGCTTTTAATCAGCCCCAGCATTTT.

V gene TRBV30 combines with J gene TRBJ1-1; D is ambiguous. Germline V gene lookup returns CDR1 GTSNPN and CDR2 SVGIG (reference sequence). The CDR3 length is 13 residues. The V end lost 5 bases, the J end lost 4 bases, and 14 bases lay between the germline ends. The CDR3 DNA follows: TGTGCCTGGGGCCTACAGAGAAGCACTGAAGCTTTCTTT. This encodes CAWGLQRSTEAFF.

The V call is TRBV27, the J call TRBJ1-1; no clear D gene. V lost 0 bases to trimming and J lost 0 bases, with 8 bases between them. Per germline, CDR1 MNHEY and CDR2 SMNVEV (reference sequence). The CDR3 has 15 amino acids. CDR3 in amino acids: CASSLSLRMNTEAFF. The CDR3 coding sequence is TGTGCCAGCAGTTTATCGCTCAGAATGAACACTGAAGCTTTCTTT.

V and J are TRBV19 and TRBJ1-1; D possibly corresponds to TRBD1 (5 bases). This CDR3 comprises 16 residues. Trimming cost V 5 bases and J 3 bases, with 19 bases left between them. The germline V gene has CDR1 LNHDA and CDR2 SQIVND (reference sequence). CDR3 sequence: CASSPTGGRGYTEAFF. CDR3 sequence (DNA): TGTGCCAGTAGTCCCACAGGCGGGAGGGGATACACTGAAGCTTTCTTT.

The CDR3 DNA follows: TGTGCCAGCAGCCCCCGACAGGGGGCCACTGAAGCTTTCTTT. Protein product: CASSPRQGATEAFF. The rearrangement joins TRBV7-9 to TRBJ1-1; 10 nucleotides line up with TRBD1. CDR3 size: 14 residues. Germline lookup yields CDR1 SEHNR and CDR2 FQNEAQ (reference sequence). With 5 bases clipped from V and 4 bases from J, the junction kept 4 bases outside the gene matches.

The CDR3: CAWSETGGSYGYTF. DNA for the CDR3: TGTGCCTGGAGTGAGACAGGAGGTTCCTATGGCTACACCTTC. V usage is TRBV30 and J usage is TRBJ1-2, with D possibly matching TRBD1 (6 bases). The V end lost 1 base, the J end lost 4 bases, and 13 bases lay between the germline ends. The germline CDR1 and CDR2 sequences are GTSNPN and SVGIG (reference sequence). The CDR3 consists of 14 residues.

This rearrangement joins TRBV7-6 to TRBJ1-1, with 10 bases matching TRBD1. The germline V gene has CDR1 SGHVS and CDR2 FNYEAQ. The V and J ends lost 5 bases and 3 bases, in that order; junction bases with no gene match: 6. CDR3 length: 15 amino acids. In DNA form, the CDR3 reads TGTGCCAGCAGCCGGAGACAGGGGGCGGACACTGAAGCTTTCTTT. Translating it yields CASSRRQGADTEAFF.

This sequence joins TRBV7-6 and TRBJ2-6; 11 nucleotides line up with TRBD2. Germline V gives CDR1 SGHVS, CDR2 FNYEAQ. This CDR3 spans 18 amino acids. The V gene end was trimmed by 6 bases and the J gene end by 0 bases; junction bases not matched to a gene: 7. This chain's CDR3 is CASSPTSGDLSGANVLTF. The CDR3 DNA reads TGTGCCAGCAGTCCGACTAGCGGGGACCTCTCTGGGGCCAACGTCCTGACTTTC.

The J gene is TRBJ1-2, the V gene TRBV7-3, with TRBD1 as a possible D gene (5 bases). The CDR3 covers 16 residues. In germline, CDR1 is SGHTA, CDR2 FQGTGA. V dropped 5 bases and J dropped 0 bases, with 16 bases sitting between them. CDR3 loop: CASSPGGVGTNYGYTF. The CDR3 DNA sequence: TGTGCCAGCAGCCCGGGGGGTGTCGGTACTAACTATGGCTACACCTTC. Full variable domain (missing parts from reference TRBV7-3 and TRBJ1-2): GAGVSQTPSNKVTEKGKYVELRCDPISGHTALYWYRQSLGQGPEFLIYFQGTGAADDSGLPNDRFFAVRPEGSVSTLKIQRTERGDSAVYLCASSPGGVGTNYGYTFGSGTRLTVV.

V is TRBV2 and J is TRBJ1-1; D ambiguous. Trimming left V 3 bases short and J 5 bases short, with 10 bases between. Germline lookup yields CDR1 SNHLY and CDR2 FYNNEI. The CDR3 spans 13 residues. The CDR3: CASSDARWTEAFF. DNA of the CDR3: TGTGCCAGCAGTGACGCCAGATGGACTGAAGCTTTCTTT.

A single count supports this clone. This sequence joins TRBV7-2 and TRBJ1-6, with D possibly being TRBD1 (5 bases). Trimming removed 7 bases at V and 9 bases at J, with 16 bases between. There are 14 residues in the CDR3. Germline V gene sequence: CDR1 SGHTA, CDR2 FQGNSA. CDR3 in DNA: TGTGCCAGCAACAGAGGGGTTCTCGGTTCACCCCTCCACTTT. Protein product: CASNRGVLGSPLHF.

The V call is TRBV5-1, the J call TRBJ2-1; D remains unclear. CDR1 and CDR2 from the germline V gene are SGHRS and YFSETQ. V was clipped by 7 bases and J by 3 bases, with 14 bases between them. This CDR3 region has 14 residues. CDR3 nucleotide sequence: TGCGCCAGCGGCGTGGAATCCTACTACAATGAGCAGTTCTTC. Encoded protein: CASGVESYYNEQFF.

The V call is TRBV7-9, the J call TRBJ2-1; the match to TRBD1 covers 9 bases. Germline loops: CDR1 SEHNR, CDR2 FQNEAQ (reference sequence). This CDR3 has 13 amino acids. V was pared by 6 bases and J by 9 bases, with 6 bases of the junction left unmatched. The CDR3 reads CASSLQGAGEQFF. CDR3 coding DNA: TGTGCCAGCAGTCTACAGGGGGCAGGTGAGCAGTTCTTC.

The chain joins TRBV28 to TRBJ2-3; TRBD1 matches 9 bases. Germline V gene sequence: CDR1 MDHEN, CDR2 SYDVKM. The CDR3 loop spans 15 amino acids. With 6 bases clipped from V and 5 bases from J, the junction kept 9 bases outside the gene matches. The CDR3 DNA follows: TGTGCCAGCAGACAACAGGGGGCGCAGGTAGATACGCAGTATTTT. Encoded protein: CASRQQGAQVDTQYF.

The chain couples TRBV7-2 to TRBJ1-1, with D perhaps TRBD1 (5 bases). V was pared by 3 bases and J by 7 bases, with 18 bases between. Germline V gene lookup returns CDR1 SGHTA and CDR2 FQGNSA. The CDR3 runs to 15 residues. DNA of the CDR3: TGTGCCAGCAGCTTCTCCTCCGGGACGCCGATTGAAGCTTTCTTT. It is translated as CASSFSSGTPIEAFF.

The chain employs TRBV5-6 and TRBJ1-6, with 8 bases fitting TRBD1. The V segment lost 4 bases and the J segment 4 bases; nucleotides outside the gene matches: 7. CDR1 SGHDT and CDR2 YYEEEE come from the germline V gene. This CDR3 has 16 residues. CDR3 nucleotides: TGTGCCAGCAGCAACTCCGACAGGGGTTATAATTCACCCCTCCACTTT. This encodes CASSNSDRGYNSPLHF.

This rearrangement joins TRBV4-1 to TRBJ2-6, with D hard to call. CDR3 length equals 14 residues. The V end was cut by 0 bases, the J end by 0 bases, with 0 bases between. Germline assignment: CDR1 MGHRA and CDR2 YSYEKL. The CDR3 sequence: CASSQDSGANVLTF. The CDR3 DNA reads TGCGCCAGCAGCCAAGACTCTGGGGCCAACGTCCTGACTTTC.